A selection of T cell receptor beta chains follows, all from one sample in a study of a mutant IDH1 vaccine in newly diagnosed glioma. These TCRs' antigens remain unknown. Using immunoSEQ multiplex PCR, the repertoire was profiled, and TCRdb retains in-frame clones only, with some absent. The sample has 58,000 or so clones, less than 90% seen once. The sample in question was PBMCs, obtained from a glioma patient whose treatment included an IDH1 peptide vaccine. These receptors all stem from a woman between 45 and 60 years old with glioma. Both conserved end residues are part of each CDR3. Fields, in order: D gene, V gene, J gene, clone size, CDR3 DNA, CDR3 protein. A D gene is named only where the DNA matches it firmly. Clone size is shown for a subset of rows, as once, few, many or a class of expanded clone.

TRBD1,TRBV2,TRBJ1-5,NA,TGTGCCAGCAGTGCGGACAGGAATCAGCCCCAGCATTTT,CASSADRNQPQHF
NA,TRBV5-1,TRBJ2-7,NA,TGCGCCAGCAGCTCCGACAACTATTCCTACGAGCAGTACTTC,CASSSDNYSYEQYF
TRBD1,TRBV6-5,TRBJ1-1,NA,TGTGCCAGCAGTGGGGGACAGGGCACTGAAGCTTTCTTT,CASSGGQGTEAFF
NA,TRBV10-2,TRBJ1-5,few,TGCGCCAGCAGTCTTTCAACAGGGCTCTCGGGCAATCAGCCCCAGCATTTT,CASSLSTGLSGNQPQHF
TRBD2,TRBV6-5,TRBJ2-2,NA,TGTGCCAGCAGCCGTAGCGGGGGGGCTGTCGGGGAGCTGTTTTTT,CASSRSGGAVGELFF
TRBD2,TRBV4-1,TRBJ2-3,NA,TGCGCCAGCAGCCAAGAACTCCTAGCGGGGGGGCTGGTAATTAATACGCAGTATTTT,CASSQELLAGGLVINTQYF
TRBD1,TRBV6-5,TRBJ2-2,NA,TGTGCCAGCACAAGGACAGGGTCAACCGGGGAGCTGTTTTTT,CASTRTGSTGELFF
NA,TRBV5-4,TRBJ2-5,NA,TGTGCCATCCCGCTTGAGGGGACCCAGTACTTC,CAIPLEGTQYF
NA,TRBV9,TRBJ2-6,NA,TGTGCCAGCAGCGTAGGGCGCTCTGGGGCCAACGTCCTGACTTTC,CASSVGRSGANVLTF
NA,TRBV10-3,TRBJ2-1,once,TGTGCCATTGCCACTACGGATGAGCAGTTCTTC,CAIATTDEQFF
NA,TRBV4-1,TRBJ1-2,NA,TGCGCCAGCAGCCCCAGAGACACCCTCGGTGGCTATGGCTACACCTTC,CASSPRDTLGGYGYTF
TRBD1,TRBV18,TRBJ1-3,NA,TGTGCCAGCTCACCCGAGACAGGGGAAGGAAACACCATATATTTT,CASSPETGEGNTIYF
TRBD1,TRBV6-1,TRBJ2-7,NA,TGTGCCAGCAGTGCCGGGGACAGGGGGCTGTTCGAGCAGTACTTC,CASSAGDRGLFEQYF
TRBD1,TRBV14,TRBJ2-7,NA,TGTGCCAGCAGTTGGAGACAGGGGGCTGGTGAGCAGTACTTC,CASSWRQGAGEQYF
NA,TRBV5-6,TRBJ2-3,NA,TGTGCCAGCAGCTTGGCGACAGCGACAGATACGCAGTATTTT,CASSLATATDTQYF
NA,TRBV7-2,TRBJ1-5,NA,TGTGCCAGCAGCTCTTGGGGGGAAGGAAATCAGCCCCAGCATTTT,CASSSWGEGNQPQHF
TRBD2,TRBV4-2,TRBJ2-7,NA,TGTGCCAGCAGCCCTGGCACCTCTAGCGGGGTGAACTCCTACGAGCAGTACTTC,CASSPGTSSGVNSYEQYF
NA,TRBV2,TRBJ1-2,NA,TGTGCCAGGAACCCTTCGCTGGGGGACTATGGCTACACCTTC,CARNPSLGDYGYTF
TRBD1,TRBV19,TRBJ2-5,few,TGTGCCAGTAGTATAGGGACAGGGGGCGGAGAGACCCAGTACTTC,CASSIGTGGGETQYF
NA,TRBV7-9,TRBJ2-1,once,TGTGCCAGCAGCACAAGCTGGGATCTCCCCTACAATGAGCAGTTCTTC,CASSTSWDLPYNEQFF
NA,TRBV7-9,TRBJ1-5,NA,TGTGCCAGCAGCTTAGGGTATAGCAATCAGCCCCAGCATTTT,CASSLGYSNQPQHF
NA,TRBV28,TRBJ1-6,NA,TGTGCCAGCAGACCTCAGGTAGATAGTTCACCCCTCCACTTT,CASRPQVDSSPLHF
NA,TRBV9,TRBJ1-4,NA,TGTGCCAGCAGCGTCGGGGGGCCTAATGAAAAACTGTTTTTT,CASSVGGPNEKLFF
TRBD1,TRBV7-7,TRBJ2-1,NA,TGTGCTAGCAGCCACCAACCGGGACAGGGCGAGGGTGAGCAGTTCTTC,CASSHQPGQGEGEQFF
NA,TRBV10-3,TRBJ1-5,NA,TGTGCCATCAGTGCTTCCCCGAGAGCCATCGAAGGGTATCAGCCCCAGCATTTT,CAISASPRAIEGYQPQHF
NA,TRBV11-3,TRBJ2-2,NA,TGTGCCAGCGGCGGGCAAGTTCCCGGGGAGCTGTTTTTT,CASGGQVPGELFF
NA,TRBV15,TRBJ1-6,NA,TGTGCCACCAGCAGGGCCCCCCCGGGGGGAAATTCACCCCTCCACTTT,CATSRAPPGGNSPLHF
NA,TRBV5-1,TRBJ2-5,NA,TGCGCCAGCAGCTTACCAGCAGAGACCCAGTACTTC,CASSLPAETQYF
NA,TRBV5-1,TRBJ2-7,NA,TGCGCCAGCAGCTTGGGTCGGGGTTCGATAGTCTACGAGCAGTACTTC,CASSLGRGSIVYEQYF
TRBD1,TRBV7-8,TRBJ1-6,NA,TGTGCCAGCAGCCACTCGGGACAGGGAAATTCACCCCTCCACTTT,CASSHSGQGNSPLHF
NA,TRBV19,TRBJ1-6,NA,TGTGCCAGTAGTCTGGGGCCCACGATTAACTCACCCCTCCACTTT,CASSLGPTINSPLHF
NA,TRBV29-1,TRBJ2-1,NA,TGCAGCGTTGAAGTTATAGCCAGTGAGCAGTTCTTC,CSVEVIASEQFF
NA,TRBV4-3,TRBJ1-5,NA,TGCGCCAGCAGCCAAGACACTAATCAGCCCCAGCATTTT,CASSQDTNQPQHF
NA,TRBV19,TRBJ2-1,NA,TGTGCCAGTAGTATCGAGGGATACAATGAGCAGTTCTTC,CASSIEGYNEQFF
NA,TRBV6-5,TRBJ1-2,NA,TGTGCCAGCAGTCCCCGGTGGGGAGATGGCTACACCTTC,CASSPRWGDGYTF
NA,TRBV11-2,TRBJ1-4,NA,TGTGCCAGCAGCTTCACAGGGTCCACTAATGAAAAACTGTTTTTT,CASSFTGSTNEKLFF
NA,TRBV5-1,TRBJ1-2,once,TGCGCCAGCAGCTTGGCCCCGGGAAACTATGGCTACACCTTC,CASSLAPGNYGYTF
TRBD1,TRBV5-4,TRBJ2-7,NA,TGTGCCAGCAGCCCCGACTTCCGGGACAGCTACGAGCAGTACTTC,CASSPDFRDSYEQYF
NA,TRBV28,TRBJ1-1,NA,TGTGCCAGCAGCCGGTGGGGGACTGAAGCTTTCTTT,CASSRWGTEAFF
TRBD1,TRBV9,TRBJ1-6,NA,TGTGCCAGCAGCGTAGCGTCGGGAGCGGGACAGGGAATCCTCCACTTT,CASSVASGAGQGILHF
NA,TRBV7-9,TRBJ1-5,once,TGTGCCAGCAGCCCGGCGGGGGGCCCACAGCCCCAGCATTTT,CASSPAGGPQPQHF